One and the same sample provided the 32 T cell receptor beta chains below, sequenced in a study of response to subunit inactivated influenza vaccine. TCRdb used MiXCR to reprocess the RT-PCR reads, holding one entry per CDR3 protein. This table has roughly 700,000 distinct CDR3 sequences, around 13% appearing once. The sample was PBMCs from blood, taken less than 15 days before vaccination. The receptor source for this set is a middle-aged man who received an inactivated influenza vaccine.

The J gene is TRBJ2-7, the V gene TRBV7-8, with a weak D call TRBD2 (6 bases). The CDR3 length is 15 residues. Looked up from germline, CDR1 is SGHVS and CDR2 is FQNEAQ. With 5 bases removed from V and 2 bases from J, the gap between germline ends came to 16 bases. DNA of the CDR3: TGTGCCAGCAGCAGATACCTTCTAGCGCCCTACGAGCAGTACTTC. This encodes CASSRYLLAPYEQYF.

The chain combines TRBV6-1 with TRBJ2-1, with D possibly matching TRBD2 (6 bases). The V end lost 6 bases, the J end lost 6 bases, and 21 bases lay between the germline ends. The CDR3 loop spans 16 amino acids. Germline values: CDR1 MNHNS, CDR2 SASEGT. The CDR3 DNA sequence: TGTGCCAGCAGCTTGTACGGGACTGGGGTACGCAATGAGCAGTTCTTC. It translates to CASSLYGTGVRNEQFF.

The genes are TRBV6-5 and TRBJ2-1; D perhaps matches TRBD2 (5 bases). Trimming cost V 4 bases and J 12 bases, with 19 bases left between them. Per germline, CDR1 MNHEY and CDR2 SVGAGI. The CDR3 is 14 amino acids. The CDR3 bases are TGTGCCAGCAGTTTTATCTCACGGGGATGGCGGCAGTTCTTC. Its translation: CASSFISRGWRQFF.

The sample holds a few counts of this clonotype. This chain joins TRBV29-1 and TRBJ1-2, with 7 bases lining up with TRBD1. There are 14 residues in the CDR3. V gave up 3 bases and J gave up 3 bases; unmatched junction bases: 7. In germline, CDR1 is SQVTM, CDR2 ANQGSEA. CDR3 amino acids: CSVDDSGGDYGYTF. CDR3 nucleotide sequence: TGCAGCGTTGACGATTCAGGGGGTGACTATGGCTACACCTTC.

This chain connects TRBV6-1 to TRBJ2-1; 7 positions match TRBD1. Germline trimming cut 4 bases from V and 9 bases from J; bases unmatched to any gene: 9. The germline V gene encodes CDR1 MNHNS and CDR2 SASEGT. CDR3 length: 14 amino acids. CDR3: CASSVGVEGAEQFF. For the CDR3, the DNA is TGTGCCAGCAGTGTAGGAGTCGAGGGGGCTGAGCAGTTCTTC.

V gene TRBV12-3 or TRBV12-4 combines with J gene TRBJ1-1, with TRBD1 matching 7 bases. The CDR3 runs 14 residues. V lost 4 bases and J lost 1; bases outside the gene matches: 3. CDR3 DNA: TGTGCCAGCAGTTCCCACAGGGGGAACACTGAAGCTTTCTTT. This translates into CASSSHRGNTEAFF.

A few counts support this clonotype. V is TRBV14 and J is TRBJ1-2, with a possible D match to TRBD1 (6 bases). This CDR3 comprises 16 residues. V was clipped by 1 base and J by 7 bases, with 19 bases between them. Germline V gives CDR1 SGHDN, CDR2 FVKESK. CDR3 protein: CASSQVAGAPGSGYTF. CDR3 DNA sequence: TGTGCCAGCAGCCAAGTAGCGGGGGCACCGGGCAGTGGCTACACCTTC.

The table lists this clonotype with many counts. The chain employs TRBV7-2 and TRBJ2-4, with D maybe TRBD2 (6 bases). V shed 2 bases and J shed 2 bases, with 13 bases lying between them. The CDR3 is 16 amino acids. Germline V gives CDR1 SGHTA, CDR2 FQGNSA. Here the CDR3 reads CASSLSGRETKNIQYF. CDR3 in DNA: TGTGCCAGCAGCTTATCAGGGCGGGAAACCAAAAACATTCAGTACTTC. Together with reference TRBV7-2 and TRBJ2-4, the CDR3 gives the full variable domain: GAGVSQSPSNKVTEKGKDVELRCDPISGHTALYWYRQSLGQGLEFLIYFQGNSAPDKSGLPSDRFSAERTGGSVSTLTIQRTQQEDSAVYLCASSLSGRETKNIQYFGAGTRLSVL.

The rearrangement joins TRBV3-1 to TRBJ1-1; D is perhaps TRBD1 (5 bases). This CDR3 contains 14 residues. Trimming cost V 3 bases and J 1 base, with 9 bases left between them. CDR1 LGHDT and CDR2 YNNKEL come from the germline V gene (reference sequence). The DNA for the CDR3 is TGTGCCAGCAGCCACAGGGAAGGGAACACTGAAGCTTTCTTT. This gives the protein CASSHREGNTEAFF.

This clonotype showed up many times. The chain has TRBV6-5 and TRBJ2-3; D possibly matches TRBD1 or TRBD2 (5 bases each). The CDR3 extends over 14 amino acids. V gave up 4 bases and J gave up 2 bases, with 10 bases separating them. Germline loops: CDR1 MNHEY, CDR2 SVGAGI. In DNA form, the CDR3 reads TGTGCCAGCAGTTCCGGGACGATCACAGATACGCAGTATTTT. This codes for CASSSGTITDTQYF.

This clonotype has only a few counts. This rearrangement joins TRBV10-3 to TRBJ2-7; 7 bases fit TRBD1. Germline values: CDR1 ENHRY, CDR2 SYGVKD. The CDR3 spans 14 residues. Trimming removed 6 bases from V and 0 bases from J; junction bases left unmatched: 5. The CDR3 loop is CAISRQGHSYEQYF. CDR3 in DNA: TGTGCCATCAGCCGACAGGGTCACTCCTACGAGCAGTACTTC.

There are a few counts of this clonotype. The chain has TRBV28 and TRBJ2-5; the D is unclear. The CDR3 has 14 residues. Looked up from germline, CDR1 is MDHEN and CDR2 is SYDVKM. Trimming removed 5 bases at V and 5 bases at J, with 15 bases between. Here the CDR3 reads CASSPWSGQETQYF. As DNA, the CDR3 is TGTGCCAGCAGTCCATGGTCGGGTCAGGAGACCCAGTACTTC.

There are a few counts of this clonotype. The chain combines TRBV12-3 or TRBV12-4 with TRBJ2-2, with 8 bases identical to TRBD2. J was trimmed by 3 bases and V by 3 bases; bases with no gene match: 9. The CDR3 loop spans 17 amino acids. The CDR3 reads CASSLYGGASDTGELFF. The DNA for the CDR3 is TGTGCCAGCAGTTTGTACGGGGGGGCTTCAGACACCGGGGAGCTGTTTTTT.

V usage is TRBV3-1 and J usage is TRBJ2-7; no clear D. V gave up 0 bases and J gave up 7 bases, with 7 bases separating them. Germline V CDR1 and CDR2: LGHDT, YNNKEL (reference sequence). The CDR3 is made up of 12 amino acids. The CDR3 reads CASSQEGWEQYF. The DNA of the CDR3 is TGTGCCAGCAGCCAAGAGGGGTGGGAGCAGTACTTC.

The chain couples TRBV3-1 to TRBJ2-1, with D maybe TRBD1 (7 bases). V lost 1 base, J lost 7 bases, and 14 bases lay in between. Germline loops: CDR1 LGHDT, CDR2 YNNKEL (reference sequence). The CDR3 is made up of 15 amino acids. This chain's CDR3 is CASSQGQAGGNEQFF. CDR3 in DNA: TGTGCCAGCAGCCAAGGTCAGGCAGGGGGGAATGAGCAGTTCTTC.

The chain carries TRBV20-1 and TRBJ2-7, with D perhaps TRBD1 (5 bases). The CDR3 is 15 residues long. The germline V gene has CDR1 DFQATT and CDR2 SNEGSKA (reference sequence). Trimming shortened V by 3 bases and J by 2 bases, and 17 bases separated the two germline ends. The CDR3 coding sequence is TGCAGTGCTAGGAAGACAGTGACCCAACCCTACGAGCAGTACTTC. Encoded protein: CSARKTVTQPYEQYF.

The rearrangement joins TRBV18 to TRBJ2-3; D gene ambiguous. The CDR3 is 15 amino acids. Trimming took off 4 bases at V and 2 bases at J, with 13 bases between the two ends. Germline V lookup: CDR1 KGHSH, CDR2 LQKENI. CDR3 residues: CASSHSVRPTDTQYF. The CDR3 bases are TGTGCCAGCTCACATTCAGTACGACCCACAGATACGCAGTATTTT.

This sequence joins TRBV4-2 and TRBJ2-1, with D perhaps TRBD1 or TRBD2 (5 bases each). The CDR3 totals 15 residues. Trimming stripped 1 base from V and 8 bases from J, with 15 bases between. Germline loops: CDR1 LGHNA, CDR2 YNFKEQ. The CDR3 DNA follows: TGTGCCAGCAGCCAAGGCAGAGGGGTCGGGTATGAGCAGTTCTTC. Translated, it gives CASSQGRGVGYEQFF.

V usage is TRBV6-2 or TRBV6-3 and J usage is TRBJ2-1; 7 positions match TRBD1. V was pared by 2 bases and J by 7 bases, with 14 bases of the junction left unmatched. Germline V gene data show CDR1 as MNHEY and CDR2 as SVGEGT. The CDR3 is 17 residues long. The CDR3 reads CASSYRIPGQFGNEQFF. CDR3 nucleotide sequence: TGTGCCAGCAGTTACCGTATACCGGGACAGTTTGGTAATGAGCAGTTCTTC.

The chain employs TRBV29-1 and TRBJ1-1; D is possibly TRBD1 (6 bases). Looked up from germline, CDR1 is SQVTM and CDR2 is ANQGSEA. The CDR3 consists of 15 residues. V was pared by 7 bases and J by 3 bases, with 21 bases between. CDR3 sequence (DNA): TGCAGCGGTCGAAGGGAGGGGGGGGGCGACACTGAAGCTTTCTTT. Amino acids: CSGRREGGGDTEAFF.

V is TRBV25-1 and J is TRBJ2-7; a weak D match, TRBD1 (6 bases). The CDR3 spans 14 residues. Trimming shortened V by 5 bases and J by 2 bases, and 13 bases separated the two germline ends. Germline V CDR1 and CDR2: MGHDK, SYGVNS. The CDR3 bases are TGTGCCAGCAGTCTGGGGACACCGACCTACGAGCAGTACTTC. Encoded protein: CASSLGTPTYEQYF.

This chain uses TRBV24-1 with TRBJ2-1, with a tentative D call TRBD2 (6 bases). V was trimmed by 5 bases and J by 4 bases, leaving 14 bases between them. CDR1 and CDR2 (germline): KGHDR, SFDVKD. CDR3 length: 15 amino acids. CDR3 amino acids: CATSVGAGLYNEQFF. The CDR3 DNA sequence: TGTGCCACCAGTGTAGGAGCGGGCCTTTACAATGAGCAGTTCTTC.

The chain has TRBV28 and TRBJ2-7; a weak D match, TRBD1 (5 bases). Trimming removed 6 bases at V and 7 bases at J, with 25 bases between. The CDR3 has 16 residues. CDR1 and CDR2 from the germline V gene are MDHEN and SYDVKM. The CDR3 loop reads CASSRSDTDLLFEQYF. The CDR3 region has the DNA TGTGCCAGCAGCCGATCGGACACCGACCTCCTATTTGAGCAGTACTTC. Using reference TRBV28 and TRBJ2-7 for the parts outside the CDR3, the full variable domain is DVKVTQSSRYLVKRTGEKVFLECVQDMDHENMFWYRQDPGLGLRLIYFSYDVKMKEKGDIPEGYSVSREKKERFSLILESASTNQTSMYLCASSRSDTDLLFEQYFGPGTRLTVT.

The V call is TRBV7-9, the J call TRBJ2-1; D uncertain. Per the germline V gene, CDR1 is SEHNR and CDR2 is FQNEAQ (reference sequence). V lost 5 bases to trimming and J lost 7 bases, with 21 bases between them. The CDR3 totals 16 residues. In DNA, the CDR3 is TGTGCCAGCAGCCCAGGAGTAGAAGGGATGCTTAATGAGCAGTTCTTC. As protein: CASSPGVEGMLNEQFF.

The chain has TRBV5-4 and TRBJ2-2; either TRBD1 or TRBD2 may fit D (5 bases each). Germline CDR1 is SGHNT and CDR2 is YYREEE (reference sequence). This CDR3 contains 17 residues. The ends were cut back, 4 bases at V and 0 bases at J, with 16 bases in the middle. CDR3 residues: CASSRGHAGTNTGELFF. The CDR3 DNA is TGTGCCAGCAGCCGGGGCCATGCAGGGACGAACACCGGGGAGCTGTTTTTT.

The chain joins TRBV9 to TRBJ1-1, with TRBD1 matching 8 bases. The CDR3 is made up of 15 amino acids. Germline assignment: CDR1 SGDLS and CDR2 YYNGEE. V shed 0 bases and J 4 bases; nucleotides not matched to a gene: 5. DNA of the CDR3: TGTGCCAGCAGCGTAGCCTCACAGGGGGGCACTGAAGCTTTCTTT. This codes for CASSVASQGGTEAFF.

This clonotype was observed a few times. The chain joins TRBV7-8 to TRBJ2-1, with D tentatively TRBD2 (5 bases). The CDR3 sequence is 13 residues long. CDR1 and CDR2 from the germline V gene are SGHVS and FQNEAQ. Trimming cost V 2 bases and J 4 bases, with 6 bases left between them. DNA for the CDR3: TGTGCCAGCAGCTTACGGGAATACAATGAGCAGTTCTTC. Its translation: CASSLREYNEQFF.

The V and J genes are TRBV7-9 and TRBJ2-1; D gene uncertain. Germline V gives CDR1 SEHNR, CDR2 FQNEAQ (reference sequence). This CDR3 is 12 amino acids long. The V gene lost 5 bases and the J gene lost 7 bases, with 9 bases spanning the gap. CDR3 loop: CASSPVDNEQFF. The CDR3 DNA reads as TGTGCCAGCAGCCCTGTTGATAATGAGCAGTTCTTC.

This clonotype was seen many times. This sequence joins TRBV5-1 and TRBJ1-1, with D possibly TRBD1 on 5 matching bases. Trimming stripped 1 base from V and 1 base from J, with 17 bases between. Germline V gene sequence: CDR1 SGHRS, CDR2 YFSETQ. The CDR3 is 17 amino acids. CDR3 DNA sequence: TGCGCCAGCAGCTTGCGCCAGGGTGGGGTGGAGAACACTGAAGCTTTCTTT. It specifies CASSLRQGGVENTEAFF. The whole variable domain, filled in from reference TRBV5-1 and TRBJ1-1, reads KAGVTQTPRYLIKTRGQQVTLSCSPISGHRSVSWYQQTPGQGLQFLFEYFSETQRNKGNFPGRFSGRQFSNSRSEMNVSTLELGDSALYLCASSLRQGGVENTEAFFGQGTRLTVV.

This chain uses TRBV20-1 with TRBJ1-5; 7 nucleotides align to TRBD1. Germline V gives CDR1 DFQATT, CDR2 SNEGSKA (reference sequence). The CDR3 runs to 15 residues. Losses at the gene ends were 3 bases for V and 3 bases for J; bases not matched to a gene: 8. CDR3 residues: CSASYGQASNQPQHF. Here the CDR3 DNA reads TGCAGTGCTAGTTACGGACAGGCATCCAATCAGCCCCAGCATTTT.

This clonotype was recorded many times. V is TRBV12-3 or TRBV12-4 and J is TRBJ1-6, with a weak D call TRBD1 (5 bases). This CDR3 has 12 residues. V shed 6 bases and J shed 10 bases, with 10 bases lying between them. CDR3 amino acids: CASRSGGSPLHF. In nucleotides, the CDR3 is TGTGCCAGCAGGTCCGGGGGGTCACCCCTCCACTTT.

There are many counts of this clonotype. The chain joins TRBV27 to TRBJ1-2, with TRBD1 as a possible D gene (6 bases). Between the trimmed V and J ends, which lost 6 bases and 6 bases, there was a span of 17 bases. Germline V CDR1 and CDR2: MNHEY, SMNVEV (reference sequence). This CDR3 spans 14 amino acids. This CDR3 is CASSPLGAPDGYTF. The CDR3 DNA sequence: TGTGCCAGCAGCCCACTGGGGGCGCCGGATGGCTACACCTTC.